A single sample gave rise to the 5 T cell receptor beta chains below, sequenced in a study of OX40 agonist ivuxolimab in advanced cancers. Measured with immunoSEQ multiplex PCR; TCRdb has only the in-frame clones, and not every one. The data show 65,000 to 100,000 clones, with around 92% seen just once and more than 5.5% held by the top ten. The specimen was CD4+ or CD8+ T cells sorted from blood, collected in a trial of the OX40 agonist ivuxolimab. These receptors were collected from an adult with an advanced solid tumor such as melanoma, head and neck, liver or kidney cancer.

V and J are TRBV7-2 and TRBJ2-2; TRBD1 agrees at 11 bases. Germline V gene lookup returns CDR1 SGHTA and CDR2 FQGNSA. V lost 6 bases, J lost 9 bases, and 6 bases stayed unmatched. The CDR3 length is 14 residues. CDR3 region: CASRPGQGARELFF. CDR3 nucleotide sequence: TGTGCCAGCAGACCAGGACAGGGGGCGCGGGAGCTGTTTTTT. Based on the CDR3 plus reference TRBV7-2 and TRBJ2-2, the full variable domain is GAGVSQSPSNKVTEKGKDVELRCDPISGHTALYWYRQSLGQGLEFLIYFQGNSAPDKSGLPSDRFSAERTGGSVSTLTIQRTQQEDSAVYLCASRPGQGARELFFGEGSRLTVL.

The chain carries TRBV28 and TRBJ2-7; 7 bases are a match to TRBD2. Germline CDR1 and CDR2: MDHEN and SYDVKM. V lost 6 bases to trimming and J lost 6 bases; unmatched junction nucleotides: 5. The CDR3 covers 12 residues. In DNA form, the CDR3 reads TGTGCCAGCAGCCCATCGGGGGGCGAGCAGTACTTC. Protein product: CASSPSGGEQYF.

This chain links TRBV5-8 with TRBJ1-2; maybe TRBD1 (6 bases). With 3 bases removed from V and 2 bases from J, the gap between germline ends came to 14 bases. The CDR3 sequence is 15 residues long. Germline V CDR1 and CDR2: SGHTS, YDEGEE. This chain's CDR3 is CASSSISDRNYGYTF. The CDR3 DNA follows: TGTGCCAGCAGCTCAATATCCGACAGGAACTATGGCTACACCTTC.

V is TRBV12-5 and J is TRBJ2-1, with 7 bases that match TRBD2. The CDR3 is made up of 16 amino acids. Trimming took 3 bases from V and 10 from J; bases not matched to a gene: 15. CDR1 and CDR2 (germline): LGHNT, FRNRAP. The CDR3 reads CASGFRVAGRAGEQFF. DNA of the CDR3: TGTGCTAGTGGTTTTAGGGTTGCGGGGAGGGCAGGCGAGCAGTTCTTC.

V gene TRBV19 combines with J gene TRBJ2-1, with D possibly being TRBD2 (6 bases). CDR1 is LNHDA, CDR2 SQIVND, per germline (reference sequence). CDR3 length: 17 amino acids. V lost 4 bases and J 5 bases, leaving 21 bases between the germline ends. The CDR3 bases are TGTGCCAGTAGTAGGAGGCACCGGGAGTTCCCCCACAATGAGCAGTTCTTC. Translated, it gives CASSRRHREFPHNEQFF.